These T cell receptor beta chains were read from a single sample in a study of T cell repertoires in cytomegalovirus infection. TCRdb passed the reads through MiXCR, listing each CDR3 protein once. The table has 680,000 or so distinct CDR3 sequences, around 35% seen once. Their antigens remain unidentified. The sample in question was cultured PBMCs, obtained from culture after CMV antigen stimulation. The origin of the receptors is a human donor in good health (CMV status not recorded). Some clones in this sample may be carry-over from other donors' samples. Both conserved end residues are part of each CDR3. Fields, in order: J gene, CDR3 length, V gene, CDR3 protein.

>TRBJ2-1|15|TRBV9
CASSLMGGSYNEQFF
>TRBJ1-1|16|TRBV7-9
CASSLARGGKNTEAFF
>TRBJ2-1|13|TRBV6-2/TRBV6-3
CASTSDSYNEQFF
>TRBJ1-2|14|TRBV20-1
CSASQGHLNYGYTF
>TRBJ1-6|14|TRBV7-2
CASSLGGRVQPLHF
>TRBJ2-3|16|TRBV11-2
CASSLGPAGGRDTQYF
>TRBJ1-3|14|TRBV6-1
CASNTGTGGNTIYF
>TRBJ2-3|15|TRBV7-9
CASSLARQGADTQYF
>TRBJ2-1|18|TRBV7-2
CASSAYGDSLAGGSEQFF
>TRBJ2-7|15|TRBV7-8
CASSPTSGRGYEQYF
>TRBJ1-1|14|TRBV19
CARKIRRGSTEAFF
>TRBJ2-1|16|TRBV7-6
CASTLLRTGTSGGQFF
>TRBJ1-5|15|TRBV6-6
CASSYPQGENQPQHF
>TRBJ2-1|12|TRBV2
CASRLDPPEQFF
>TRBJ2-2|16|TRBV4-1
CASSLRDRPNTGELFF
>TRBJ1-3|14|TRBV7-4
CASSFASSGNTIYF
>TRBJ2-3|17|TRBV10-2
CASSERAVRSSTDTQYF
>TRBJ2-5|21|TRBV11-2
CASSLTYWIGGTGGVGETQYF
>TRBJ2-3|16|TRBV9
CASSVSTATSTDTQYF
>TRBJ1-2|13|TRBV19
CASSQGSNYGYTF
>TRBJ2-5|15|TRBV6-1
CASGISGNRQETQYF
>TRBJ1-1|11|TRBV29-1
CSVFTGDEAFF
>TRBJ2-1|14|TRBV27
CASNAGGPGNEQFF
>TRBJ2-3|17|TRBV5-1
CASSILAGGFSTDTQYF
>TRBJ2-7|14|TRBV7-8
CASSWSGGAFEQYF
>TRBJ2-3|12|TRBV6-1
CASSEIGDTQYF
>TRBJ1-6|14|TRBV5-4
CASTLGGVNSPLHF
>TRBJ2-5|12|TRBV2
CASWLAEETQYF
>TRBJ1-2|16|TRBV4-1
CASSPVGTGGNYGYTF
>TRBJ1-4|14|TRBV7-8
CASSLRRRDEKLFF
>TRBJ2-7|15|TRBV7-8
CASSFTWGQSYEQYF
>TRBJ1-6|16|TRBV28
CASRSTGGSYNSPLHF
>TRBJ1-1|14|TRBV7-8
CASSPEGRNTEAFF
>TRBJ2-7|16|TRBV7-2
CASSPLTGVLFYEQYF
>TRBJ1-1|12|TRBV20-1
CSAPGVVTEAFF
>TRBJ2-3|17|TRBV4-1
CASSQGPTQGGTDTQYF
>TRBJ1-2|14|TRBV6-2/TRBV6-3
CASSYDRANYGYTF
>TRBJ2-5|19|TRBV7-9
CASSHFRSRTGLNQETQYF
>TRBJ2-5|15|TRBV6-5
CASALGGRTGETQYF
>TRBJ1-2|16|TRBV20-1
CSARIFGYTGNYGYTF
>TRBJ1-5|18|TRBV28
CASSPHRTGGYSNQPQHF
>TRBJ2-5|19|TRBV3-1
CASSQRQGPRTWDQETQYF
>TRBJ1-2|14|TRBV18
CASSPGTANYGYTF
>TRBJ2-3|15|TRBV7-2
CASSVGQPSTDTQYF
>TRBJ2-7|16|TRBV6-2/TRBV6-3
CASSSFASGYLGEQYF
>TRBJ2-3|15|TRBV25-1
CASSEVSPGTDTQYF
>TRBJ2-7|16|TRBV2
CASSEEAVTSGYEQYF
>TRBJ1-2|13|TRBV5-5
CASSLSFNYGYTF
>TRBJ2-4|14|TRBV6-2/TRBV6-3
CASSYLSRGNIQYF